This paragraph covers one TCR beta chain sequence. The data were taken from a study of cytomegalovirus exposure and HLA in healthy donors. It was healthy bone marrow donors who served as donors. The PCR had 60 Vbeta and 13 Jbeta primers. Using immunoSEQ multiplex PCR, the repertoire was profiled, and TCRdb retains in-frame clones only, with some absent. The top ten hold roughly 7.7% of the sample, which has 150,000 to 180,000 clones, roughly 77% seen once. Germline lookup yields CDR1 SEHNR and CDR2 FQNEAQ (reference sequence). V lost 4 bases to trimming and J lost 11 bases, with 8 bases between them. The CDR3 covers 10 residues.

Sample: PBMCs. The V gene is TRBV7-9, the J gene TRBJ1-1, with D unresolved. The TCR sequence derives from a man younger than 45 in good health and CMV-seropositive. The CDR3 region is CASSSSVAFF. CDR3 coding DNA: TGTGCCAGCAGCTCTTCGGTGGCTTTCTTT. Full variable domain (outside the CDR3, taken from reference TRBV7-9 and TRBJ1-1): DTGVSQNPRHKITKRGQNVTFRCDPISEHNRLYWYRQTLGQGPEFLTYFQNEAQLEKSRLLSDRFSAERPKGSFSTLEIQRTEQGDSAMYLCASSSSVAFFGQGTRLTVV.